The 15 T cell receptor beta chains given below trace back to one sample, sequenced in a study of shared clonotypes between healthy human individuals. Naivety among CD8 cells was defined by CD45RO negativity and positive CCR7 selection, thereby excluding terminally differentiated effector memory CD45RA+ cells. Clones were read by immunoSEQ multiplex PCR, and TCRdb kept only the in-frame ones, dropping some. This sample has 1.5 million to 2.5 million clones; about 95% occur once, and the top ten carry approximately 1%. Sequencing input: naive CD8+ T cells sorted from blood. Every receptor here comes from a man aged 18 to 29 in good health.

J is TRBJ2-7 and V is TRBV10-3, with 9 bases that match TRBD2. The CDR3 is 14 residues long. Trimming at V came to 2 bases and at J to 5 bases, leaving 4 bases not matched to a gene. The germline gives CDR1 ENHRY, CDR2 SYGVKD. CDR3 DNA sequence: TGTGCCATCAGTGAGGCGGGAGGGATCGACGAGCAGTACTTC. Translated: CAISEAGGIDEQYF.

This clone was seen more than once but under ten times. This sample also contains other DNA sequences that code for the same CDR3. CDR3 nucleotides: TGTGCTAGCGGGACAGGCGGCTACGAGCAGTACTTC. Protein: CASGTGGYEQYF. V usage is TRBV9 and J usage is TRBJ2-7; D assignment may be TRBD1 or TRBD2 (8 bases each). The germline V gene has CDR1 SGDLS and CDR2 YYNGEE. This CDR3 is built from 12 residues. The full variable domain, completed using reference TRBV9 and TRBJ2-7, is DSGVTQTPKHLITATGQRVTLRCSPRSGDLSVYWYQQSLDQGLQFLIQYYNGEERAKGNILERFSAQQFPDLHSELNLSSLELGDSALYFCASGTGGYEQYFGPGTRLTVT.

This chain connects TRBV5-1 to TRBJ2-7, with D tentatively TRBD1 (5 bases). Germline-derived CDR1 and CDR2 are SGHRS and YFSETQ. V dropped 0 bases and J dropped 5 bases, with 15 bases sitting between them. This CDR3 has 15 residues. The CDR3 reads CASSLEWPGLHEQYF. The CDR3 region has the DNA TGCGCCAGCAGCTTGGAGTGGCCAGGGTTACACGAGCAGTACTTC.

The gene calls are TRBV5-4 and TRBJ2-1; D gene ambiguous. The CDR3 sequence is 13 residues long. The V gene's germline CDR1 is SGHNT and CDR2 YYREEE (reference sequence). With 0 bases removed from V and 9 bases from J, the gap between germline ends came to 10 bases. The CDR3 DNA reads TGTGCCAGCAGCTTGGAATCGGAAACTGAGCAGTTCTTC. It codes for CASSLESETEQFF.

The CDR3 DNA sequence: TGTGCCAGCAGCCAAGAGGTCTATGGCTACACCTTC. Amino acid sequence: CASSQEVYGYTF. The chain is built from TRBV14 and TRBJ1-2; D is uncertain. The CDR3 extends over 12 amino acids. Germline lookup yields CDR1 SGHDN and CDR2 FVKESK. Deletions cut 0 bases from V and 4 bases from J, with 3 bases between.

The rearrangement links TRBV4-1 to TRBJ1-6; tentative D call: TRBD1 (6 bases). V gave up 3 bases and J gave up 13 bases, with 10 bases separating them. Germline V gene sequence: CDR1 MGHRA, CDR2 YSYEKL. This CDR3 has 12 residues. CDR3 DNA sequence: TGCGCCAGCAGCCAGAAACAGGGTCCCCTCCACTTT. Translated: CASSQKQGPLHF.

This sequence joins TRBV7-6 and TRBJ1-4, with unresolved D. Germline V gene sequence: CDR1 SGHVS, CDR2 FNYEAQ. The V gene lost 5 bases and the J gene lost 6 bases, with 13 bases spanning the gap. This CDR3 spans 14 amino acids. CDR3 bases: TGTGCCAGCAGCCTCGGTTCGGGATATGAAAAACTGTTTTTT. Translating gives CASSLGSGYEKLFF.

The rearrangement links TRBV7-9 to TRBJ2-7; 11 bases fit TRBD1. The trim removed 5 bases at V and 6 bases at J, leaving 6 bases unmatched. The CDR3 length is 14 residues. The germline V gene has CDR1 SEHNR and CDR2 FQNEAQ (reference sequence). CDR3 DNA: TGTGCCAGCAGCGCGGACAGGGGGCTGCGCGAGCAGTACTTC. This encodes CASSADRGLREQYF.

In its sample, this clone was seen once. V usage is TRBV6-1 and J usage is TRBJ2-1, with 8 bases that match TRBD2. The V gene's germline CDR1 is MNHNS and CDR2 SASEGT. The V and J ends lost 0 bases and 5 bases, in that order; junction bases with no gene match: 9. This CDR3 has 17 amino acids. CDR3 amino acids: CASSEAWREVLDNEQFF. The DNA of the CDR3 is TGTGCCAGCAGTGAAGCTTGGCGGGAGGTCCTAGACAATGAGCAGTTCTTC.

This chain links TRBV4-1 with TRBJ2-7; 7 bases line up with TRBD2. Germline V lookup: CDR1 MGHRA, CDR2 YSYEKL. V shed 1 base, J shed 7 bases, and the junction held 10 bases outside the gene matches. The CDR3 has 15 residues. As DNA, the CDR3 is TGCGCCAGCAGCCAAGCCGTCGGACTAGTCTCGGAGCAGTACTTC. Translated: CASSQAVGLVSEQYF.

The chain uses TRBV5-5 and TRBJ2-7, with D possibly TRBD2 on 6 matching bases. Per germline, CDR1 SGHKS and CDR2 YYEKEE (reference sequence). This CDR3 is 15 amino acids long. The V end was cut by 4 bases, the J end by 4 bases, with 18 bases between. CDR3: CASSPTSSVPYEQYF. Written as DNA, the CDR3 is TGTGCCAGCAGCCCGACCTCTAGCGTTCCTTACGAGCAGTACTTC.

This clone was counted a single time. This chain connects TRBV15 to TRBJ2-7; the match to TRBD1 covers 11 bases. This CDR3 comprises 16 residues. Germline V gene lookup returns CDR1 LNHNV and CDR2 YYDKDF (reference sequence). The junction had 11 bases not matched to a gene; V was cut back by 5 bases and J by 5 bases. The CDR3 coding sequence is TGTGCCACCAGCCAATCTTGGGGACAGGGGGAGGACGAGCAGTACTTC. Encoded protein: CATSQSWGQGEDEQYF.

The V call is TRBV5-1, the J call TRBJ1-3; no clear D. Trimming cost V 4 bases and J 0 bases, with 17 bases left between them. The CDR3 spans 17 residues. Germline loops: CDR1 SGHRS, CDR2 YFSETQ. The CDR3 protein is CASSPDGLKFSGNTIYF. As DNA, the CDR3 is TGCGCCAGCAGCCCGGACGGTCTCAAATTCTCTGGAAACACCATATATTTT. Using reference TRBV5-1 and TRBJ1-3 for the parts outside the CDR3, the full variable domain is KAGVTQTPRYLIKTRGQQVTLSCSPISGHRSVSWYQQTPGQGLQFLFEYFSETQRNKGNFPGRFSGRQFSNSRSEMNVSTLELGDSALYLCASSPDGLKFSGNTIYFGEGSWLTVV.

This clone was seen once. The rearrangement uses TRBV27 and TRBJ2-1, with 12 bases fitting TRBD2. V lost 4 bases, J lost 6 bases, and 7 bases stayed unmatched. The CDR3 has 16 amino acids. Germline loops: CDR1 MNHEY, CDR2 SMNVEV (reference sequence). The CDR3 loop is CASSSPGLAGFNEQFF. As DNA, the CDR3 is TGTGCCAGCAGTTCTCCTGGACTAGCGGGATTCAATGAGCAGTTCTTC.

Concerning this clone: The same CDR3 can be traced to other DNA sequences in this sample. This rearrangement joins TRBV11-2 to TRBJ2-1, with TRBD1 as a possible D gene (6 bases). From germline, CDR1 is SGHAT and CDR2 FQNNGV. V was cut by 1 base and J by 9 bases, with 7 bases left in between. The CDR3 totals 12 residues. As DNA, the CDR3 is TGTGCCAGCAGCTTAGGAGGGGGTGAGCAGTTCTTC. Protein: CASSLGGGEQFF.